A single sample gave rise to the 21 T cell receptor beta chains below, sequenced in a study of OX40 agonist ivuxolimab in advanced cancers. TCRdb's copy holds only in-frame clones and misses some; the assay was immunoSEQ multiplex PCR. The top ten clones hold 2.5% to 3% of a sample with about 78,000 clones, 92% of them seen once. The sample here was CD4+ or CD8+ T cells sorted from blood, taken in a trial of the OX40 agonist ivuxolimab. The source is an adult with an advanced solid tumor such as melanoma, head and neck, liver or kidney cancer.

This sequence joins TRBV29-1 and TRBJ2-1; no clear D. The CDR3 sequence is 16 residues long. CDR1 SQVTM and CDR2 ANQGSEA come from the germline V gene. Trimming pared 1 base from V and 0 bases from J, leaving 13 bases between. Here the CDR3 DNA reads TGCAGCGTTGAAGTCCTGAGTGCGAGCTCCTACAATGAGCAGTTCTTC. As protein: CSVEVLSASSYNEQFF.

The CDR3 DNA reads TGTGCCAGCAGCCAAGATACGCTGGTACCCAGGCATTTT. It specifies CASSQDTLVPRHF. The chain has TRBV5-4 and TRBJ1-5; D gene unclear. Germline-derived CDR1 and CDR2 are SGHNT and YYREEE (reference sequence). The V and J ends lost 4 bases and 15 bases respectively, with 20 bases between them. The CDR3 length is 13 residues.

This clone was detected only a few times. The chain employs TRBV5-6 and TRBJ1-1; tentative D call: TRBD1 (5 bases). This CDR3 has 15 amino acids. V lost 2 bases and J 4 bases, leaving 15 bases between the germline ends. The V gene's germline CDR1 is SGHDT and CDR2 YYEEEE. CDR3 in amino acids: CASSFGTLAPTEAFF. The DNA of the CDR3 is TGTGCCAGCAGCTTCGGGACTCTAGCCCCCACTGAAGCTTTCTTT.

This chain connects TRBV6-1 to TRBJ2-7; D ambiguous. V lost 6 bases and J lost 5, with 8 bases in between. Germline V gene data show CDR1 as MNHNS and CDR2 as SASEGT. The CDR3 runs 11 residues. The CDR3, as DNA: TGTGCCAGCAGCCAAATCCACGAGCAGTACTTC. It translates to CASSQIHEQYF.

V usage is TRBV18 and J usage is TRBJ1-1; tentative D call: TRBD1 (6 bases). The ends were cut back, 3 bases at V and 8 bases at J, with 16 bases in the middle. The CDR3 runs 14 residues. Per germline, CDR1 KGHSH and CDR2 LQKENI. The CDR3 region is CASSPRTGMGEAFF. CDR3 sequence (DNA): TGTGCCAGCTCACCCAGAACAGGGATGGGGGAAGCTTTCTTT.

This chain uses TRBV2 with TRBJ2-7; D possibly matches TRBD1 or TRBD2 (6 bases each). In germline, CDR1 is SNHLY, CDR2 FYNNEI. Trimming pared 8 bases from V and 2 bases from J, leaving 16 bases between. The CDR3 is made up of 14 amino acids. DNA for the CDR3: TGTGCCAGCGGGGGGACAACTTACACCTACGAGCAGTACTTC. Its protein is CASGGTTYTYEQYF.

This sequence joins TRBV28 and TRBJ1-5; tentative D call: TRBD1 (5 bases). Trimming removed 1 base from V and 6 bases from J, with 13 bases in between. This CDR3 contains 15 residues. The germline V gene encodes CDR1 MDHEN and CDR2 SYDVKM. CDR3 nucleotides: TGTGCCAGCAGTTTATCAGGGAGGGGAGGTCAGCCCCAGCATTTT. Its protein is CASSLSGRGGQPQHF.

J is TRBJ2-5 and V is TRBV11-2; 7 nucleotides line up with TRBD1. This CDR3 is built from 14 residues. Germline CDR1 reads SGHAT; CDR2 reads FQNNGV. V lost 5 bases and J lost 4; bases outside the gene matches: 7. The CDR3 sequence is CASSLERQGETQYF. DNA for the CDR3: TGTGCCAGCAGCCTCGAGCGACAGGGAGAGACCCAGTACTTC.

V and J are TRBV30 and TRBJ1-1; D is unclear. V lost 3 bases, J lost 3 bases, and 14 bases lay in between. CDR1 and CDR2 (germline): GTSNPN, SVGIG (reference sequence). The CDR3 spans 14 residues. CDR3: CAWRMYNRDTEAFF. CDR3 sequence (DNA): TGTGCCTGGAGGATGTACAACAGAGACACTGAAGCTTTCTTT.

J is TRBJ2-3 and V is TRBV5-4; D is undetermined. The CDR3 is made up of 14 amino acids. V was cut by 4 bases and J by 1 base, with 10 bases left in between. CDR1 is SGHNT and CDR2 is YYREEE in the germline V gene (reference sequence). The CDR3 here is CASSPRQGTDTQYF. The CDR3 DNA follows: TGTGCCAGCAGCCCCCGACAAGGCACAGATACGCAGTATTTT. Supplemented by reference TRBV5-4 and TRBJ2-3, the full variable domain reads ETGVTQSPTHLIKTRGQQVTLRCSSQSGHNTVSWYQQALGQGPQFIFQYYREEENGRGNFPPRFSGLQFPNYSSELNVNALELDDSALYLCASSPRQGTDTQYFGPGTRLTVL.

The V gene is TRBV18, the J gene TRBJ2-1, with D perhaps TRBD1 or TRBD2 (5 bases each). CDR3 length: 16 amino acids. Germline-derived CDR1 and CDR2 are KGHSH and LQKENI. Trimming shortened V by 2 bases and J by 0 bases, and 11 bases separated the two germline ends. CDR3 DNA sequence: TGTGCCAGCTCACCAGGCTGGGGGAGCTCCTACAATGAGCAGTTCTTC. This sequence encodes CASSPGWGSSYNEQFF. Full variable domain (missing parts from reference TRBV18 and TRBJ2-1): NAGVMQNPRHLVRRRGQEARLRCSPMKGHSHVYWYRQLPEEGLKFMVYLQKENIIDESGMPKERFSAEFPKEGPSILRIQQVVRGDSAAYFCASSPGWGSSYNEQFFGPGTRLTVL.

This clone was seen only once. The chain combines TRBV11-3 with TRBJ2-2; D uncertain. Between the trimmed V and J ends, which lost 1 base and 5 bases, there was a span of 8 bases. The CDR3 length is 14 residues. In germline, CDR1 is SGHNT, CDR2 YENEEA. This CDR3 reads CASSLGVATGELFF. The DNA for the CDR3 is TGTGCCAGCAGCTTAGGGGTCGCTACCGGGGAGCTGTTTTTT.

This clone was recorded a few times. The chain employs TRBV4-1 and TRBJ2-2; D gene unclear. V was pared by 1 base and J by 7 bases, with 16 bases between. This CDR3 contains 16 residues. The V gene's germline CDR1 is MGHRA and CDR2 YSYEKL. The CDR3, as DNA: TGCGCCAGCAGCCAAGTGCGGTCCCCGAGGAGCGGGGAGCTGTTTTTT. This codes for CASSQVRSPRSGELFF.

The chain has TRBV7-8 and TRBJ1-5; no firm D call. V shed 3 bases and J shed 5 bases, with 8 bases lying between them. Germline CDR1 and CDR2: SGHVS and FQNEAQ. The CDR3 contains 13 residues. The CDR3 sequence: CASSLVSDQPQHF. The DNA for the CDR3 is TGTGCCAGCAGCTTGGTCAGTGATCAGCCCCAGCATTTT.

V gene TRBV18 combines with J gene TRBJ1-2; D gene ambiguous. The CDR3 covers 13 residues. CDR1 and CDR2 from the germline V gene are KGHSH and LQKENI. Trimming pared 6 bases from V and 8 bases from J, leaving 16 bases between. The CDR3 here is CASSQDGPPGYTF. The DNA for the CDR3 is TGTGCCAGCTCCCAAGATGGCCCTCCGGGCTACACCTTC.

V usage is TRBV30 and J usage is TRBJ2-3; weak D call: TRBD1 (6 bases). CDR1 and CDR2 (germline): GTSNPN, SVGIG (reference sequence). The CDR3 totals 13 residues. V was pared by 4 bases and J by 3 bases, with 11 bases between. This CDR3 reads CAWNRVFTDTQYF. CDR3 in DNA: TGTGCCTGGAACAGGGTGTTTACAGATACGCAGTATTTT.

This rearrangement joins TRBV11-1 to TRBJ2-6, with D uncertain. This CDR3 spans 11 amino acids. Germline V gene sequence: CDR1 SGHAT, CDR2 FQDESV (reference sequence). Trimming took 0 bases from V and 9 from J, leaving 0 bases between them. The CDR3: CASSLANVLTF. CDR3 DNA: TGTGCCAGCAGCTTAGCCAACGTCCTGACTTTC.

As DNA, the CDR3 is TGTGCCAGCATGACTGGGACAGGGCGTTACGAGCAGTACTTC. Its protein product is CASMTGTGRYEQYF. The V and J genes are TRBV27 and TRBJ2-7, with 9 bases identical to TRBD1. V gave up 7 bases and J gave up 4 bases; unmatched junction bases: 8. The CDR3 length is 14 residues. Germline CDR1 MNHEY, CDR2 SMNVEV (reference sequence).

This chain uses TRBV7-8 with TRBJ2-2; D call uncertain. This CDR3 contains 15 residues. With 1 base removed from V and 3 bases from J, the gap between germline ends came to 9 bases. CDR1 and CDR2 from the germline V gene are SGHVS and FQNEAQ. DNA of the CDR3: TGTGCCAGCAGCTTAGATCATGGTTACACCGGGGAGCTGTTTTTT. This translates into CASSLDHGYTGELFF.

The chain joins TRBV28 to TRBJ2-1; 10 nucleotides match TRBD2. Trimming at V came to 5 bases and at J to 1 base, leaving 5 bases not matched to a gene. From germline, CDR1 is MDHEN and CDR2 SYDVKM. The CDR3 extends over 16 amino acids. The CDR3 region is CASSGLAGVSYNEQFF. CDR3 DNA sequence: TGTGCCAGCAGTGGTCTAGCGGGAGTTTCCTACAATGAGCAGTTCTTC.

The V call is TRBV11-2, the J call TRBJ1-1; perhaps TRBD1 as D (6 bases). Germline V gene lookup returns CDR1 SGHAT and CDR2 FQNNGV. The CDR3 extends over 15 amino acids. Trimming cost V 5 bases and J 3 bases, with 16 bases left between them. CDR3 DNA sequence: TGTGCCAGCAGCCCAACCACTGGACAGTACACTGAAGCTTTCTTT. This translates into CASSPTTGQYTEAFF.